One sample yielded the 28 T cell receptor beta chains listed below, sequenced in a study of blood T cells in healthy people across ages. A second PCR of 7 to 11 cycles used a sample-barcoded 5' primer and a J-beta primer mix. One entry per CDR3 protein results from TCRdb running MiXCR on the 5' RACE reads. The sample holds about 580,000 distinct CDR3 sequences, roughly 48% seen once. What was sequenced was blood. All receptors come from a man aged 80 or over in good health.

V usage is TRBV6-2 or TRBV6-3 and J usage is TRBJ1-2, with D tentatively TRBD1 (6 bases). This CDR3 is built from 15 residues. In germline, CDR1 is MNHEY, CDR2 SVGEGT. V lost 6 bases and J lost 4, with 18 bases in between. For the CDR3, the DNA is TGTGCCAGCAGGAAAAGCGGGGGCGAATTCTATGGCTACACCTTC. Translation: CASRKSGGEFYGYTF.

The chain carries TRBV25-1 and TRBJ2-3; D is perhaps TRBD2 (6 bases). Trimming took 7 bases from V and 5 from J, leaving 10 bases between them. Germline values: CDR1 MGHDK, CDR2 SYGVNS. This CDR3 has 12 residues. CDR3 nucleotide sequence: TGTGCCAGCATGGTCGGGGGAGATACGCAGTATTTT. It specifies CASMVGGDTQYF.

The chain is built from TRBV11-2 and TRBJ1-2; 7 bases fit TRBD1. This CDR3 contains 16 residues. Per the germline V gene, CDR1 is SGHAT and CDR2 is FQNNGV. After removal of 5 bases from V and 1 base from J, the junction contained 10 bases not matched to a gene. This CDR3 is CASSAGQNNLNYGYTF. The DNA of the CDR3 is TGTGCCAGCAGCGCGGGACAGAATAACCTTAACTATGGCTACACCTTC.

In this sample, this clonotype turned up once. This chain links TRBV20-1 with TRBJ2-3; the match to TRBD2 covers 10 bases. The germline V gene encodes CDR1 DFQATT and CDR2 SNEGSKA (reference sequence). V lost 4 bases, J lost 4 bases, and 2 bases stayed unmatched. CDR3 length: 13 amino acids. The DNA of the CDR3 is TGCAGTGCTAAGCGGGAGGGCGCAGATACGCAGTATTTT. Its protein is CSAKREGADTQYF.

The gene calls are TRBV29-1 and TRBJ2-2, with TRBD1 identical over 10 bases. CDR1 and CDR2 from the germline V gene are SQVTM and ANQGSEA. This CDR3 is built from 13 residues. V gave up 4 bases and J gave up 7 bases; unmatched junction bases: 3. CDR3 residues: CSVGDRGYGELFF. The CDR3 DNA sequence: TGCAGCGTTGGGGACAGGGGATACGGGGAGCTGTTTTTT.

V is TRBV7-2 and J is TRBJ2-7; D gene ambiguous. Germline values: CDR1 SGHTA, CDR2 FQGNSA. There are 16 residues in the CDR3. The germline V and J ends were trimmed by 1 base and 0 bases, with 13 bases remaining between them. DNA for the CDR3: TGTGCCAGCAGCTTAGGAGGAGTGGGCCCCTCCTACGAGCAGTACTTC. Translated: CASSLGGVGPSYEQYF.

The CDR3 region has the DNA TGTGCCAGCAGCCAGGAGGGGACTAGCGGGTTACTCACAGATACGCAGTATTTT. It is translated as CASSQEGTSGLLTDTQYF. The chain is built from TRBV4-2 and TRBJ2-3, with 12 bases aligning to TRBD2. V trimming: 3 bases; J trimming: 2 bases; junction bases outside the gene matches: 9. This CDR3 has 18 residues. Germline CDR1 is LGHNA and CDR2 is YNFKEQ.

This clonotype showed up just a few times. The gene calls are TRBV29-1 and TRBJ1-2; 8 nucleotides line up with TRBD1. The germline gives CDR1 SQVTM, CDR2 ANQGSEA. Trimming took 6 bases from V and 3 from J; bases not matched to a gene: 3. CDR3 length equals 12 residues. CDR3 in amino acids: CSVIQGDYGYTF. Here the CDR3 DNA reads TGCAGCGTGATACAGGGGGACTATGGCTACACCTTC.

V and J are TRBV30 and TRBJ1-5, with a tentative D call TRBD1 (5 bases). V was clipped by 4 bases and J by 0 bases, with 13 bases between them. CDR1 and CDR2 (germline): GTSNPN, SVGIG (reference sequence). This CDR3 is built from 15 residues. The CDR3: CAWTRDAYSNQPQHF. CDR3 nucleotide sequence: TGTGCCTGGACCCGGGACGCTTATAGCAATCAGCCCCAGCATTTT.

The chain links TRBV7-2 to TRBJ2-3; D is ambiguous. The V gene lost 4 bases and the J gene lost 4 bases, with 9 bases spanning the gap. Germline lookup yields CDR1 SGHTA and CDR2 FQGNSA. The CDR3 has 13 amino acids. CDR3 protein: CASSSLRSDTQYF. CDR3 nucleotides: TGTGCCAGCAGCTCCCTTCGGTCAGATACGCAGTATTTT.

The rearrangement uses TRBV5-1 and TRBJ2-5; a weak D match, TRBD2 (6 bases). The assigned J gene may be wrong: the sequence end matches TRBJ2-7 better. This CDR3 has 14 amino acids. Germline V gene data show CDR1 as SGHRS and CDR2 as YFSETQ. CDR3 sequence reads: CASSSGLSTYEQYF. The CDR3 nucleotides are TGCGCCAGCAGCTCGGGACTCTCCACCTACGAGCAGTACTTC.

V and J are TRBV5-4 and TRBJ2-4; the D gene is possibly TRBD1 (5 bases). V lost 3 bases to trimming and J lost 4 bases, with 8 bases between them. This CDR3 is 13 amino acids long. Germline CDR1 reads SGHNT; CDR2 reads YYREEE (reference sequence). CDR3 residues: CASSSTDKNIQYF. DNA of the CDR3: TGTGCCAGCAGCTCGACAGATAAAAACATTCAGTACTTC.

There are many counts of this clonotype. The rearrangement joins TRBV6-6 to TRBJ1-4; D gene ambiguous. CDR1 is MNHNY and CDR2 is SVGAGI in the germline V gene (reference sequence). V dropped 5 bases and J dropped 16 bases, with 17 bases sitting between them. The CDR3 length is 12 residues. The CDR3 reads CASSEPYQATFF. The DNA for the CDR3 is TGTGCCAGCAGTGAGCCTTACCAGGCTACGTTTTTT.

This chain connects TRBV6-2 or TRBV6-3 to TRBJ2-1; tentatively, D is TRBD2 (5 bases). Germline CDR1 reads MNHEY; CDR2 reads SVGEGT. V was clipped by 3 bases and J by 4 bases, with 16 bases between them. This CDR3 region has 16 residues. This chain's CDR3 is CASSYDTYRGYNEQFF. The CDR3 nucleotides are TGTGCCAGCAGTTATGACACTTACCGAGGGTACAATGAGCAGTTCTTC.

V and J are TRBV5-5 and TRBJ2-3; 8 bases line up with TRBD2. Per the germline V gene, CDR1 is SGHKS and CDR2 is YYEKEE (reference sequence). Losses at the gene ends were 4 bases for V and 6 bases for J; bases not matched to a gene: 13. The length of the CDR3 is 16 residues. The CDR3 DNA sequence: TGTGCCAGCAGCGTCCGTGACAGCGGGAGTTCGGATACGCAGTATTTT. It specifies CASSVRDSGSSDTQYF.

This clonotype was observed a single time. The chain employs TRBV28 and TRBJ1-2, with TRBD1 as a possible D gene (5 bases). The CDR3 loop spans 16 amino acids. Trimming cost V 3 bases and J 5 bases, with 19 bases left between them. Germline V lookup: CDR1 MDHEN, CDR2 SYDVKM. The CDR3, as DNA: TGTGCCAGCAGTTTGAGAGGGGCGACCGTTGGGTATGGCTACACCTTC. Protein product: CASSLRGATVGYGYTF.

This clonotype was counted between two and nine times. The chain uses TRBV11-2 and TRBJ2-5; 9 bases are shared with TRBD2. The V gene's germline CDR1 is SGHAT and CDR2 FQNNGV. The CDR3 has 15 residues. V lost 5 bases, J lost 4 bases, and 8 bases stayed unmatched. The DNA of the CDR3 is TGTGCCAGCAGCCCGCGCGGGGGGGTGGTAGAGACCCAGTACTTC. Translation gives CASSPRGGVVETQYF.

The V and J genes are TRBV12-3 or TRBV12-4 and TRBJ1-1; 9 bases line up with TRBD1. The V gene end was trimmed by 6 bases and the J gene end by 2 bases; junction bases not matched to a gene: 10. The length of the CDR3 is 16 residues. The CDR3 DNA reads TGTGCCAGCAGCCAAGACAGGGGGGTTTCAAACACTGAAGCTTTCTTT. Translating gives CASSQDRGVSNTEAFF.

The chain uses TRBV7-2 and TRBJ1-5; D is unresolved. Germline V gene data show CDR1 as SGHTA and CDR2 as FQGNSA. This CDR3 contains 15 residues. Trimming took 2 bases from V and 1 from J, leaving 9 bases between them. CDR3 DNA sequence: TGTGCCAGCAGCTTATCCGGGGAGAGCAATCAGCCCCAGCATTTT. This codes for CASSLSGESNQPQHF.

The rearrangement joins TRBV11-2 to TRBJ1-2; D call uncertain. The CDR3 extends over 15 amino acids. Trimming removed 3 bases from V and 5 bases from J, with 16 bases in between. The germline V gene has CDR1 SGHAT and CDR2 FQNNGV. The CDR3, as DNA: TGTGCCAGCAGCTTCCCACACGGGGTCGGGTATGGCTACACCTTC. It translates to CASSFPHGVGYGYTF.

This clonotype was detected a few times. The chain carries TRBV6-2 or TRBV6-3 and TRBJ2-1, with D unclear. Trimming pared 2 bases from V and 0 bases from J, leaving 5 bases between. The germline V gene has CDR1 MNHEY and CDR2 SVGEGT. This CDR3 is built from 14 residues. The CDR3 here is CASSYDSSYNEQFF. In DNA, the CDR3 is TGTGCCAGCAGTTACGATAGCTCCTACAATGAGCAGTTCTTC.

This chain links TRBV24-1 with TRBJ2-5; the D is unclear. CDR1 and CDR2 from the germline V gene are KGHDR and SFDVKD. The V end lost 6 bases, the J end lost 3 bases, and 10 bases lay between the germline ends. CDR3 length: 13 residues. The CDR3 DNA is TGTGCCACCAGTACCCCGGGTGAAGAGACCCAGTACTTC. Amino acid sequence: CATSTPGEETQYF.

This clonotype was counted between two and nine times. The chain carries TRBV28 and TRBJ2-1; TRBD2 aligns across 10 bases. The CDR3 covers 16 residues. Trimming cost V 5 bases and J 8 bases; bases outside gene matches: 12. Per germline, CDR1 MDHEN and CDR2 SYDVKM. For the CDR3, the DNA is TGTGCCAGCAGTGGGTCGAGCGGGAGGGCCGGGGATGAGCAGTTCTTC. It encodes CASSGSSGRAGDEQFF.

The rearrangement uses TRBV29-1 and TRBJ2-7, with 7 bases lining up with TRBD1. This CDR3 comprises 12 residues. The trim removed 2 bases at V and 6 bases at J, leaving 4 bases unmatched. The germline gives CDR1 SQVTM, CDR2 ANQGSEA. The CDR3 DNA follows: TGCAGCGTTGAAAGGGACAGCGGCGAGCAGTACTTC. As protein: CSVERDSGEQYF.

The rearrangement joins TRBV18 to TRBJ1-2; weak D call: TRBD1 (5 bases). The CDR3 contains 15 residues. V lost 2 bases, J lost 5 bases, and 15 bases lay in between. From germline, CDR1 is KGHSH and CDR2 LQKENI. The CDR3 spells CASSPIDTGGYGYTF. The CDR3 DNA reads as TGTGCCAGCTCACCAATCGATACAGGAGGGTATGGCTACACCTTC. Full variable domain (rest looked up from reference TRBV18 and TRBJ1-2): NAGVMQNPRHLVRRRGQEARLRCSPMKGHSHVYWYRQLPEEGLKFMVYLQKENIIDESGMPKERFSAEFPKEGPSILRIQQVVRGDSAAYFCASSPIDTGGYGYTFGSGTRLTVV.

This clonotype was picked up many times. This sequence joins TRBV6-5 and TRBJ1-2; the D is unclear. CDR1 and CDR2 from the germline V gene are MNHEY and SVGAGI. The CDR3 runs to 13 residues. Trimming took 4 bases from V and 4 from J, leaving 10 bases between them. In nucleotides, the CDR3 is TGTGCCAGCAGTTCGGGATTTAGCTATGGCTACACCTTC. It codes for CASSSGFSYGYTF.

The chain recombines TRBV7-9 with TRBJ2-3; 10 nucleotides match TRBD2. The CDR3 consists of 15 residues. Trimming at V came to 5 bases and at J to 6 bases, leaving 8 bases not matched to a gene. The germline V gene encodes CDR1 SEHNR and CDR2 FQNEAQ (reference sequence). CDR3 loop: CASSIQRGGTDTQYF. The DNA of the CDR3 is TGTGCCAGCAGCATACAGCGGGGGGGAACGGATACGCAGTATTTT.

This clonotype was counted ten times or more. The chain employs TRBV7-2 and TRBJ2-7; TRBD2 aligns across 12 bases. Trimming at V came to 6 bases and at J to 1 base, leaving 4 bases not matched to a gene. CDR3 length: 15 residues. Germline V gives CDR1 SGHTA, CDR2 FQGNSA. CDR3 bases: TGTGCCAGCAGTTCCCTAGCGGGAGGGTCCTACGAGCAGTACTTC. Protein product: CASSSLAGGSYEQYF. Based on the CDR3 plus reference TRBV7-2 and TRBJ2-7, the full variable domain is GAGVSQSPSNKVTEKGKDVELRCDPISGHTALYWYRQSLGQGLEFLIYFQGNSAPDKSGLPSDRFSAERTGGSVSTLTIQRTQQEDSAVYLCASSSLAGGSYEQYFGPGTRLTVT.